The present TCR beta chain was sequenced within a study of blood T cell repertoires in COVID-19 (TCRdb year 2020). Context from the whole study: Collaborator samples came from the United States, Italy and Spain and covered acute and convalescent phases of COVID-19. The prospective study material was composed of cDNA or gDNA derived from T cells, B-cell-depleted T cells, or PBMCs. Subjects who had been exposed to COVID-19, were actively infected with it, or had recovered from it provided the deeply sampled blood TCRbeta repertoires that made up the dataset. A freely available public database, intended as a resource for researchers studying the immune response to SARS-CoV-2, is where the repertoires were released. The samples were drawn from two sources: the first 160 participants of the ongoing ImmuneRACE study, and 1,200 or so subjects contributed by 6 global collaborators. Nearly every sample came with metadata listing a de-identified subject ID, COVID-19 status, age in years and sex. HLA class I and class II types, where available, came from metadata supplied by the sample provider rather than from assay-based typing. The research as a whole found: How much clinical and demographic metadata was included differed by source and by participant, and the metadata was provided uncurated.

The collaborating institutions used their own protocols to collect whole blood in K2EDTA tubes. For TCRbeta analysis, collaborators shipped samples in one of three forms: frozen whole blood, isolated PBMCs, or DNA extracted from either of those sample types. V loses 5 bases of germline sequence and J loses 1 base, and the interval between the two ends is 7 bases. From the germline V gene (reference sequence), CDR1 is LNHDA and CDR2 is SQIVND. From the cysteine up to the phenylalanine, the CDR3 has a length of 13 residues. The read is trimmed to its CDR3 DNA, 39 bases read in frame from base 1. This clone was picked up one time. The target of this receptor is not known. The sample holds no much larger clone one base away, and base qualities are not on file. TCRbeta CDR3 regions were amplified from genomic DNA using the immunoSEQ Assay, a bias-controlled multiplex PCR. For the original study's pipeline: The number of nucleated cells in each sample was estimated by amplification of reference gene primers within the assay. To quantify the absolute abundance of each unique TCRbeta CDR3 rearrangement, sequence reads were collapsed and filtered. For each sample, productive Simpson clonality was calculated as the square root of Simpson's diversity index across productive rearrangements. TCRdb carries this immuneACCESS record with in-frame sequences only. Its versions omit some clonotypes, under half of them owing to an unresolved V gene in the studies checked, with the rest unexplained. The V and J calls and clone size are taken from that table; D and trimming were inferred from the DNA. This sample has tens of thousands of clones in its table, and approximately 90% of those were observed once. The ten largest clones capture about 17% of the sample.

This TCR was sampled from a man of 80 years or more with acute or convalescent COVID-19. This receptor chain uses TRBV19 and TRBJ2-3, with a tentative D gene TRBD1 over 6 matching bases. Material for sequencing was peripheral blood. The nucleotide sequence is given as TGTGCCAGTAGTGAGGGGGGCACAGATACGCAGTATTTT. It is translated as CASSEGGTDTQYF.